The rows below give T cell receptor beta chains drawn from one sample of a study of T cell responses to AZD1222 COVID-19 vaccine. Sequenced by immunoSEQ multiplex PCR; TCRdb stores in-frame clones only, minus some. The sample has 100,000 to 150,000 clones; approximately 90% are singletons. The starting material was peripheral blood, obtained on day 0 of AZD1222 vaccination. These receptors were taken from an adult in good health. The CDR3 runs from the conserved cysteine through the conserved F or W. A D gene is named only where the DNA matches it firmly. Not all rows give a size; the values are once, few, many and, for expanded clones, a class.

CDR3 protein | CDR3 DNA | D gene | V gene | clone size | J gene
CASSLGGLGTGELFF | TGTGCCAGCAGTTTAGGGGGGCTCGGCACCGGGGAGCTGTTTTTT | NA | TRBV27 | NA | TRBJ2-2
CASSVAADSKLFF | TGTGCCAGCAGCGTAGCGGCTGACTCCAAACTGTTTTTT | NA | TRBV9 | few | TRBJ1-4
CASSFTGKGYTF | TGTGCCAGCAGCTTTACAGGGAAGGGCTACACCTTC | NA | TRBV7-2 | NA | TRBJ1-2
CARMVGYTF | TGTGCCAGAATGGTTGGCTACACCTTC | NA | TRBV11-3 | NA | TRBJ1-2
CASSIQQGGEAFF | TGTGCCAGTAGTATCCAACAGGGGGGTGAAGCTTTCTTT | TRBD1 | TRBV19 | NA | TRBJ1-1
CASSLVSAGAETQYF | TGTGCCAGCAGTTTAGTTAGTGCGGGGGCAGAGACCCAGTACTTC | NA | TRBV27 | NA | TRBJ2-5
CASSVSGHLTDTQYF | TGTGCCAGCAGCGTTAGTGGACATCTCACAGATACGCAGTATTTT | NA | TRBV9 | NA | TRBJ2-3
CASSQARYNEQFF | TGCGCCAGCAGCCAAGCCCGGTACAATGAGCAGTTCTTC | NA | TRBV4-3 | NA | TRBJ2-1
CASSEQVGTEAFF | TGTGCCAGCAGTGAGCAGGTGGGGACTGAAGCTTTCTTT | NA | TRBV6-4 | once | TRBJ1-1
CSAIATGSEQYF | TGCAGCGCCATAGCGACAGGGAGCGAGCAGTACTTC | TRBD1 | TRBV29-1 | NA | TRBJ2-7
CASSTQGATHF | TGTGCCAGCAGCACACAGGGCGCCACCCACTTC | NA | TRBV27 | NA | TRBJ2-7
CSVGQGAYEQYF | TGCAGCGTTGGTCAGGGGGCCTACGAGCAGTACTTC | TRBD1 | TRBV29-1 | few | TRBJ2-7
CASSLAQGDRRAFF | TGTGCCAGCAGCTTAGCGCAAGGGGACCGGAGAGCTTTCTTT | NA | TRBV7-6 | NA | TRBJ1-1
CASSLSASESYIQYF | TGTGCCAGCAGTTTATCGGCTAGCGAGTCCTACATTCAGTACTTC | NA | TRBV27 | NA | TRBJ2-4
CASSQDAGPYEQYF | TGCGCCAGCAGCCAAGACGCAGGCCCCTACGAGCAGTACTTC | NA | TRBV4-3 | NA | TRBJ2-7
CASSEEAGFNSPLHF | TGTGCCAGCAGTGAAGAGGCAGGCTTCAATTCACCCCTCCACTTT | NA | TRBV2 | NA | TRBJ1-6